The 27 T cell receptor beta chains below come from one sample, sequenced in a study of OX40 agonist ivuxolimab in advanced cancers. Data came from immunoSEQ multiplex PCR; TCRdb stores just in-frame clones and leaves some out. The sample yields about 79,000 clones, roughly 85% seen once. The sequences come from CD4+ or CD8+ T cells sorted from blood, collected in a trial of the OX40 agonist ivuxolimab. These receptors were collected from an adult with an advanced solid tumor such as melanoma, head and neck, liver or kidney cancer.

The chain has TRBV7-3 and TRBJ1-1; no firm D call. The V end was cut by 4 bases, the J end by 4 bases, with 13 bases between. CDR3 length: 14 residues. CDR1 is SGHTA and CDR2 is FQGTGA in the germline V gene. The DNA for the CDR3 is TGTGCCAGCAGCTCCTGGGGAGGACGCACTGAAGCTTTCTTT. It specifies CASSSWGGRTEAFF. Full variable domain (rest looked up from reference TRBV7-3 and TRBJ1-1): GAGVSQTPSNKVTEKGKYVELRCDPISGHTALYWYRQSLGQGPEFLIYFQGTGAADDSGLPNDRFFAVRPEGSVSTLKIQRTERGDSAVYLCASSSWGGRTEAFFGQGTRLTVV.

V gene TRBV5-1 combines with J gene TRBJ1-1, with 8 bases that match TRBD1. CDR3 size: 15 residues. Germline trimming cut 4 bases from V and 4 bases from J; bases unmatched to any gene: 9. The germline V gene has CDR1 SGHRS and CDR2 YFSETQ. The CDR3 DNA follows: TGCGCCAGCAGCCCCGGTTGGGGACAGGTCACTGAAGCTTTCTTT. Translated, it gives CASSPGWGQVTEAFF.

The CDR3 nucleotides read TGTGCCAGCAGCGAAACGGGAGGAACCGGGGCCAACGTCCTGACTTTC. This gives the protein CASSETGGTGANVLTF. The chain has TRBV2 and TRBJ2-6; 7 positions agree with TRBD2. This CDR3 comprises 16 residues. Trimming cost V 6 bases and J 4 bases; bases outside gene matches: 9. CDR1 and CDR2 (germline): SNHLY, FYNNEI.

V and J are TRBV9 and TRBJ2-3; TRBD1 or TRBD2 may be the D gene (7 bases each). Germline CDR1 reads SGDLS; CDR2 reads YYNGEE. V lost 0 bases to trimming and J lost 1 base, with 9 bases between them. The CDR3 totals 15 residues. CDR3 nucleotide sequence: TGTGCCAGCAGCGTAGCAGGGGGGGGCACAGATACGCAGTATTTT. This translates into CASSVAGGGTDTQYF. Together with reference TRBV9 and TRBJ2-3, the CDR3 gives the full variable domain: DSGVTQTPKHLITATGQRVTLRCSPRSGDLSVYWYQQSLDQGLQFLIQYYNGEERAKGNILERFSAQQFPDLHSELNLSSLELGDSALYFCASSVAGGGTDTQYFGPGTRLTVL.

The rearrangement uses TRBV6-1 and TRBJ2-5; 11 positions agree with TRBD2. This CDR3 comprises 18 residues. The V and J ends lost 0 bases and 5 bases, in that order; junction bases with no gene match: 11. The germline gives CDR1 MNHNS, CDR2 SASEGT. The chain's CDR3 is CASSEATPGLAEGETQYF. The DNA of the CDR3 is TGTGCCAGCAGTGAAGCGACTCCGGGACTAGCGGAAGGGGAGACCCAGTACTTC.

The rearrangement links TRBV5-1 to TRBJ2-7, with unresolved D. The CDR3 is 14 residues long. Germline CDR1 reads SGHRS; CDR2 reads YFSETQ. Deletions cut 0 bases from V and 2 bases from J, with 9 bases between. CDR3 in DNA: TGCGCCAGCAGCTTGGAGTCCAGCACCTACGAGCAGTACTTC. Protein product: CASSLESSTYEQYF.

The V gene is TRBV5-6, the J gene TRBJ2-5; tentative D call: TRBD1 (6 bases). The CDR3 loop spans 14 amino acids. The V end lost 8 bases, the J end lost 1 base, and 15 bases lay between the germline ends. Germline loops: CDR1 SGHDT, CDR2 YYEEEE. The CDR3 DNA is TGTGCCAGGTGGGGGCGGGCAACCCAAGAGACCCAGTACTTC. Protein: CARWGRATQETQYF.

V and J are TRBV27 and TRBJ1-2; 8 nucleotides line up with TRBD1. The CDR3 consists of 15 residues. Per the germline V gene, CDR1 is MNHEY and CDR2 is SMNVEV (reference sequence). With 3 bases clipped from V and 5 bases from J, the junction kept 8 bases outside the gene matches. CDR3 DNA sequence: TGTGCCAGCAGTTTCTACCGGACAGGGATGTATGGCTACACCTTC. Encoded protein: CASSFYRTGMYGYTF.

V and J are TRBV7-9 and TRBJ2-1, with D maybe TRBD2 (5 bases). The CDR3 has 13 residues. V gave up 5 bases and J gave up 1 base, with 6 bases separating them. In germline, CDR1 is SEHNR, CDR2 FQNEAQ (reference sequence). This CDR3 is CASSTRSYNEQFF. The CDR3 coding sequence is TGTGCCAGCAGCACTAGGTCCTACAATGAGCAGTTCTTC. The variable domain in full, with the rest retrieved from reference TRBV7-9 and TRBJ2-1, is DTGVSQNPRHKITKRGQNVTFRCDPISEHNRLYWYRQTLGQGPEFLTYFQNEAQLEKSRLLSDRFSAERPKGSFSTLEIQRTEQGDSAMYLCASSTRSYNEQFFGPGTRLTVL.

In the case of this clone: At one boundary the junction diverges from the germline segment, which might be a read error. The gene calls are TRBV7-9 and TRBJ2-5, with 14 bases fitting TRBD2. The CDR3 has 17 amino acids. The germline V gene has CDR1 SEHNR and CDR2 FQNEAQ (reference sequence). CDR3 region: CASSLEAGSGLAGVNDF. Written as DNA, the CDR3 is TGTGCCAGCAGCTTAGAAGCAGGGTCGGGACTAGCGGGAGTCAACGACTTC.

The CDR3 DNA sequence: TGTGCCAGCAGCCTACAGCCGAACACTGAAGCTTTCTTT. It codes for CASSLQPNTEAFF. The genes are TRBV7-3 and TRBJ1-1; D is unclear. The ends were cut back, 5 bases at V and 1 base at J, with 8 bases in the middle. This CDR3 has 13 residues. Per the germline V gene, CDR1 is SGHTA and CDR2 is FQGTGA.

The chain joins TRBV5-1 to TRBJ2-7, with D possibly TRBD2 on 6 matching bases. V shed 1 base and J shed 6 bases, with 11 bases lying between them. CDR3 length: 13 residues. Germline V gene data show CDR1 as SGHRS and CDR2 as YFSETQ. The CDR3 bases are TGCGCCAGCAGCTTGACGGGGGACCTCGAGCAGTACTTC. This sequence encodes CASSLTGDLEQYF.

The rearrangement joins TRBV11-1 to TRBJ2-3; possible D gene TRBD2, 5 bases. The CDR3 has 15 amino acids. Trimming removed 1 base at V and 0 bases at J, with 8 bases between. From germline, CDR1 is SGHAT and CDR2 FQDESV (reference sequence). The CDR3 region is CASSLGTQSTDTQYF. CDR3 DNA: TGTGCCAGCAGCTTAGGGACTCAGAGCACAGATACGCAGTATTTT.

This clone occurred once. This rearrangement joins TRBV6-5 to TRBJ1-4; maybe TRBD1 (5 bases). The CDR3 spans 14 residues. Germline V gene lookup returns CDR1 MNHEY and CDR2 SVGAGI. V was pared by 5 bases and J by 5 bases, with 12 bases between. The CDR3 DNA reads TGTGCCAGCAGTCGGGACGGCCTAAATGAAAAACTGTTTTTT. Amino acids: CASSRDGLNEKLFF.

V and J are TRBV28 and TRBJ2-6; D perhaps matches TRBD1 (5 bases). CDR1 and CDR2 from the germline V gene are MDHEN and SYDVKM. Trimming cost V 3 bases and J 0 bases, with 9 bases left between them. The CDR3 is made up of 16 amino acids. CDR3 in amino acids: CASSFSTASGANVLTF. The CDR3, as DNA: TGTGCCAGCAGTTTTTCGACAGCCTCTGGGGCCAACGTCCTGACTTTC.

This clone was seen only once. The chain combines TRBV9 with TRBJ1-2, with D maybe TRBD1 (6 bases). Germline CDR1 and CDR2: SGDLS and YYNGEE. The CDR3 covers 14 residues. The germline V and J ends were trimmed by 4 bases and 6 bases, with 16 bases remaining between them. The CDR3 region has the DNA TGTGCCAGCAGCCCCCCTGCGGGGGCGGATGGCTACACCTTC. Encoded protein: CASSPPAGADGYTF. The full variable domain, rest sourced from reference TRBV9 and TRBJ1-2, is DSGVTQTPKHLITATGQRVTLRCSPRSGDLSVYWYQQSLDQGLQFLIQYYNGEERAKGNILERFSAQQFPDLHSELNLSSLELGDSALYFCASSPPAGADGYTFGSGTRLTVV.

V usage is TRBV11-2 and J usage is TRBJ2-5; D might be TRBD1 (6 bases). CDR1 and CDR2 (germline): SGHAT, FQNNGV. Trimming left V 2 bases short and J 5 bases short, with 18 bases between. The CDR3 spans 16 residues. The CDR3 nucleotides read TGTGCCAGCAGCTTAAATCCAGGGGAAGCCAGCGAGACCCAGTACTTC. This encodes CASSLNPGEASETQYF.

The chain recombines TRBV7-2 with TRBJ2-7; D uncertain. V shed 1 base and J shed 0 bases, with 10 bases lying between them. The CDR3 consists of 15 residues. CDR1 is SGHTA and CDR2 is FQGNSA in the germline V gene. CDR3 nucleotide sequence: TGTGCCAGCAGCTTAGTCGCCCTAGGCTCCTACGAGCAGTACTTC. Its protein is CASSLVALGSYEQYF.

The rearrangement links TRBV6-1 to TRBJ2-7; no reliable D call. The CDR3 sequence is 11 residues long. V was trimmed by 5 bases and J by 3 bases, leaving 5 bases between them. Germline V gives CDR1 MNHNS, CDR2 SASEGT. In DNA, the CDR3 is TGTGCCAGCAGTTACCTCTACGAGCAGTACTTC. It translates to CASSYLYEQYF.

V usage is TRBV10-2 and J usage is TRBJ1-2; D is unclear. The CDR3 contains 15 residues. Germline CDR1 WSHSY, CDR2 SAAADI. The V and J ends lost 0 bases and 5 bases respectively, with 13 bases between them. CDR3 bases: TGCGCCAGCAGTGAGTCTATAGGATCTTGGTATGGCTACACCTTC. This codes for CASSESIGSWYGYTF.

This clone was seen only a few times. The chain carries TRBV7-3 and TRBJ2-7; 9 nucleotides agree with TRBD2. This CDR3 has 15 amino acids. In germline, CDR1 is SGHTA, CDR2 FQGTGA. V was clipped by 1 base and J by 2 bases; unmatched bases: 3. CDR3 protein: CASSLSGGAAYEQYF. The CDR3 coding sequence is TGTGCCAGCAGCTTAAGCGGGGGGGCCGCCTACGAGCAGTACTTC.

This chain links TRBV28 with TRBJ2-7, with 11 bases lining up with TRBD2. Trimming at V came to 11 bases and at J to 4 bases, leaving 7 bases not matched to a gene. The CDR3 sequence is 13 residues long. Germline V lookup: CDR1 MDHEN, CDR2 SYDVKM. The CDR3 DNA sequence: TGTGCCGGCTCTAGCGGGAGGTCTTACGAGCAGTACTTC. This translates into CAGSSGRSYEQYF.

The chain has TRBV5-1 and TRBJ2-2; TRBD1 matches 10 bases. The CDR3 runs 16 residues. Germline V gives CDR1 SGHRS, CDR2 YFSETQ. The V and J ends lost 3 bases and 0 bases, in that order; junction bases with no gene match: 2. The CDR3 sequence is CASSSDRGPNTGELFF. DNA for the CDR3: TGCGCCAGCAGCTCAGACAGGGGGCCGAACACCGGGGAGCTGTTTTTT.

The chain is built from TRBV29-1 and TRBJ2-5; D unclear. Germline V lookup: CDR1 SQVTM, CDR2 ANQGSEA. The V end lost 1 base, the J end lost 3 bases, and 6 bases lay between the germline ends. The length of the CDR3 is 12 residues. The CDR3 DNA reads as TGCAGCGTTGAAGGAAGGGAAGAGACCCAGTACTTC. Translating gives CSVEGREETQYF.

This chain links TRBV19 with TRBJ2-7, with D perhaps TRBD1 (5 bases). CDR1 and CDR2 from the germline V gene are LNHDA and SQIVND (reference sequence). Trimming stripped 3 bases from V and 2 bases from J, with 8 bases between. The CDR3 contains 13 residues. CDR3 sequence (DNA): TGTGCCAGTAGTATTAGGGGCCCCTACGAGCAGTACTTC. This codes for CASSIRGPYEQYF.

Here the CDR3 reads CASSESAGRKGEKLFF. The CDR3 bases are TGTGCCAGCAGTGAATCCGCAGGGCGGAAGGGTGAAAAACTGTTTTTT. The chain uses TRBV25-1 and TRBJ1-4; D may be TRBD1 (5 bases). Germline loops: CDR1 MGHDK, CDR2 SYGVNS. The CDR3 contains 16 residues. Trimming took off 1 base at V and 7 bases at J, with 16 bases between the two ends. Using reference TRBV25-1 and TRBJ1-4 for the parts outside the CDR3, the full variable domain is EADIYQTPRYLVIGTGKKITLECSQTMGHDKMYWYQQDPGMELHLIHYSYGVNSTEKGDLSSESTVSRIRTEHFPLTLESARPSHTSQYLCASSESAGRKGEKLFFGSGTQLSVL.

The rearrangement uses TRBV27 and TRBJ1-1; no firm D call. Trimming pared 11 bases from V and 11 bases from J, leaving 12 bases between. The CDR3 length is 9 residues. Germline V lookup: CDR1 MNHEY, CDR2 SMNVEV (reference sequence). CDR3 nucleotide sequence: TGTGCCGCTTATACGGAGGCTTTCTTT. Encoded protein: CAAYTEAFF.